This record covers a single T cell receptor (beta chain). This receptor's antigen is unknown. No base quality information exists; no much larger clone differs at one position. Trimming leaves V shorter by 6 bases and J shorter by 3 bases, with the junction holding 2 bases beyond the gene matches. Taken from cysteine to phenylalanine, the CDR3 has 13 residues. Just the 39-base CDR3 DNA is kept, in frame starting at base 1. CDR1 DFQATT and CDR2 SNEGSKA were looked up in the germline V gene (reference sequence). This sample was included in a study of response to subunit inactivated influenza vaccine (dated by TCRdb to 2016 to 2018). Concerning the study at large: Deep quantitative T cell receptor repertoire profiling was used in the study to track responses to a trivalent subunit inactivated influenza vaccine.

Libraries were constructed by RT-PCR. Sequenced on an Illumina HiSeq 2500. In-frame beta chains were kept once TCRdb had trimmed the public reads at Q25 with fastp and called clones with MiXCR. Identical CDR3 protein sequences are pooled into one entry, listed with their most common genes and DNA. This sample has roughly 500,000 distinct CDR3 sequences in its table, and roughly a quarter of those were observed once. The top ten clones comprise approximately 3% of the sample. Study-level results and caveats: According to the authors, only a limited number of new T cells may be recruited by each seasonal influenza vaccination.

The same data also went into a second study, on T cells expressing NK-cell markers. The second study's paper adds: TCR beta cDNA libraries were prepared using 5'RACE template switching, which introduced a universal primer site and unique molecular identifiers. In sorted CD3+CD56+NKG2C+, CD3+CD56+NKG2C- and CD3+CD56-NKG2C+ T-cell subsets from several donors, TCR beta-chain repertoires were profiled. Of the eight sequenced donors, seven were found to be HCMV-seropositive and one was found to be HCMV-seronegative. To restrict sorting to alphabetaTCR-expressing T cells, an anti-gammadeltaTCR antibody was added in several experiments. In six donors, the dominant CD3+CD56+NKG2C+ clonotypes were among the top 10 CD8+ clonotypes and accounted for about 1.0-7.5% of CD8+ T cells. Those dominant clonotypes were again the most abundant among CD3+CD56-NKG2C+ cells in several donors, at about 25-65%. Whether the expanded NKG2C-expressing T cell clones were specific for HCMV antigens was left unclear. All eight donors whose samples were sequenced were randomly selected healthy volunteers, three of them men and five women. HCMV serostatus was determined by detecting HCMV-specific IgG in serum with a commercial ELISA kit. Peripheral blood mononuclear cells were isolated from blood by Ficoll density gradient centrifugation. Using Miltenyi isolation kits, CD4+ and CD8+ T cells were isolated from PBMC through magnetic immunoseparation. cDNA synthesis was primed from the TCR beta constant segment and was followed by two successive PCR amplification steps. Sequencing of the libraries produced 2 x 150 bp reads on Illumina HiSeq 2000/2500, MiSeq or NextSeq. Reads were demultiplexed and grouped by UMI with MIGEC, and clonotypes were assembled and quantified with MiTCR. To exclude erroneous sequences, only TCR cDNA sequences supported by at least two reads were retained. The tcR package was used for downstream repertoire analysis, and clonotypes were matched across fractions by CDR3 nucleotide sequence plus V segment. Antigen specificity was annotated against VDJdb with VDJmatch, allowing one amino acid substitution in CDR3.

This TCR was sampled from a man aged 45 to 65 who received an inactivated influenza vaccine. Donor details come from another sample of the same person, matched by shared clones. The rearranged chain carries TRBV20-1 and TRBJ2-1, with 10 central nucleotides matching TRBD2. Sequenced material: CD4+ T cells sorted from PBMCs, taken 11 to 12 days after vaccination. The nucleotides read TGCAGTGCACAGCGGGGGGGCTACAATGAGCAGTTCTTC. Its amino acids are CSAQRGGYNEQFF.